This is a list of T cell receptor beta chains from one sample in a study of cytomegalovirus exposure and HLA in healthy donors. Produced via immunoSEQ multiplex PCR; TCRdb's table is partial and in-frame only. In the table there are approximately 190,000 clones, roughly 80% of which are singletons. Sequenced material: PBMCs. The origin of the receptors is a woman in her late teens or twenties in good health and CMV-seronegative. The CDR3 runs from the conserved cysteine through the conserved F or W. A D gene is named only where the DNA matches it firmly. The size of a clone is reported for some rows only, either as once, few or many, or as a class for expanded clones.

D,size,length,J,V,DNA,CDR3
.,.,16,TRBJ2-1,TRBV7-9,TGTGCCAGCAGCACCACAGGGTTGGTTTCGTACAATGAGCAGTTCTTC,CASSTTGLVSYNEQFF
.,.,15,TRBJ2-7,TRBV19,TGTGCCAGTAGTACGTTAGGAACAGGGTCCCACGAGCAGTACTTC,CASSTLGTGSHEQYF
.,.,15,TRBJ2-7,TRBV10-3,TGTGCCATCAGTGAGTCGACAGGTTCCACCTACGAGCAGTACTTC,CAISESTGSTYEQYF
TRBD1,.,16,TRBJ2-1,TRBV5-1,TGCGCCAGCAGCTTGGAAGGACAGGGGGGAGGGAATGAGCAGTTCTTC,CASSLEGQGGGNEQFF
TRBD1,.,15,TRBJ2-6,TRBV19,TGTGCCAGTAGTGAGACAGGGGGCTTGGCCAACGTCCTGACTTTC,CASSETGGLANVLTF
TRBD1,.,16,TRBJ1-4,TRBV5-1,TGCGCCAGCAGCTGGACTCCAGGGGGCGGGCGGGAAAAACTGTTTTTT,CASSWTPGGGREKLFF
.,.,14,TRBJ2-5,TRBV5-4,TGTGCCACCCTTGACGGACAGAACCAAGAGACCCAGTACTTC,CATLDGQNQETQYF
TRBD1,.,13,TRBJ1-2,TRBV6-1,TGTGCCAGCAGTGAAACAGGGGACTATGGCTACACCTTC,CASSETGDYGYTF
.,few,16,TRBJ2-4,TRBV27,TGTGCCAGCAGTTTTTATTCGGGGGAAGCCAAAAACATTCAGTACTTC,CASSFYSGEAKNIQYF
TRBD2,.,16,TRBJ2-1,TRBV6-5,TGTGCCAGCAGTTGGACTAGCGGGGGTTCCTACAATGAGCAGTTCTTC,CASSWTSGGSYNEQFF
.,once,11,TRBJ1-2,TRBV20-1,TGCAGTGCCCCTCCGAGGCCTGGCTACACCTTC,CSAPPRPGYTF
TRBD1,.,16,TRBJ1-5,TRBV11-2,TGTGCCAGCAGTATAGGGGGCAGATTGAGCAATCAGCCCCAGCATTTT,CASSIGGRLSNQPQHF
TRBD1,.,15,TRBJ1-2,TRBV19,TGTGCCAGTAGACCTGTAAGGACAGGGGAATATGGCTACACCTTC,CASRPVRTGEYGYTF
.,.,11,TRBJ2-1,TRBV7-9,TGTGCCAGCGAAGGGGTCACTGAGCAGTTCTTC,CASEGVTEQFF
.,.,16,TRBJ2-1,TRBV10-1,TGCGCCAGCAGTGAATTCGCGCTAAGCTCCTACAATGAGCAGTTCTTC,CASSEFALSSYNEQFF
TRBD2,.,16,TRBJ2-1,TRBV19,TGTGCCAGTAGTATCTTCCTAGCGGGAGGCCACAATGAGCAGTTCTTC,CASSIFLAGGHNEQFF
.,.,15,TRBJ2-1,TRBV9,TGTGCCAGCAGCGTAGGATACAGGCTCGACAATGAGCAGTTCTTC,CASSVGYRLDNEQFF
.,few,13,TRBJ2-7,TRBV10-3,TGTGCCATCAGTTCTGGGGGCGACTACGAGCAGTACTTC,CAISSGGDYEQYF